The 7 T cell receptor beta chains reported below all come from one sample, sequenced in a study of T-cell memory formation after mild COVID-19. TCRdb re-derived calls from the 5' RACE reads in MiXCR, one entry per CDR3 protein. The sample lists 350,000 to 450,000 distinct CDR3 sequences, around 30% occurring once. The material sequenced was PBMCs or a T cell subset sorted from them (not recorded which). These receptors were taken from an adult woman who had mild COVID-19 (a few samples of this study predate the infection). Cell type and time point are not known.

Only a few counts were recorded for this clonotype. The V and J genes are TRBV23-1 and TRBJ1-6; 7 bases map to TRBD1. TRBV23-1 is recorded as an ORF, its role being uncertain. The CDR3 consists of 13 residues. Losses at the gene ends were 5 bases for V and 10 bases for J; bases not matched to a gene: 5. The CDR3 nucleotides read TGCGCCAGCAGTACAGGGGTTTACTCACCCCTCCACTTT. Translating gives CASSTGVYSPLHF.

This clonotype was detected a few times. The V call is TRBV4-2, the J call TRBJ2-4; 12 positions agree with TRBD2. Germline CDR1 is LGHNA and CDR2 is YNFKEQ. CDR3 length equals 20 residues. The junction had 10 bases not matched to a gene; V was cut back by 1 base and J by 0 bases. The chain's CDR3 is CASSQGGRTSGVKAKNIQYF. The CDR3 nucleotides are TGTGCCAGCAGCCAAGGTGGGAGGACTAGCGGGGTGAAAGCCAAAAACATTCAGTACTTC.

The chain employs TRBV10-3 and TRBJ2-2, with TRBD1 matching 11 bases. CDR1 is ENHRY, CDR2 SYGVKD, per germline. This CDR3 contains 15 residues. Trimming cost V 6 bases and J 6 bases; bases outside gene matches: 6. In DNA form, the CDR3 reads TGTGCCATCAGAGGAGGACAGGGGGCATCCGGGGAGCTGTTTTTT. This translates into CAIRGGQGASGELFF.

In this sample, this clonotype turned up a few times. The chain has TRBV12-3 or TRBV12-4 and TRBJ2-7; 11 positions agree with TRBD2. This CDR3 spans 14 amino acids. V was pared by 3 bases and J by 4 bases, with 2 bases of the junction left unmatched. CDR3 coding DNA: TGTGCCAGCAGTTTGTCTAGCGGGGGGTACGAGCAGTACTTC. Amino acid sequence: CASSLSSGGYEQYF.

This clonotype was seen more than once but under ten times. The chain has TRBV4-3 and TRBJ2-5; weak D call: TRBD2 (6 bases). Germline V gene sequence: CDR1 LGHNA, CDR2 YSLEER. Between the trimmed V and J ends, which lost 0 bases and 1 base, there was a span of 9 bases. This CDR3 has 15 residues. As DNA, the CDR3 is TGCGCCAGCAGCCAAGATCGGGACTTCCAAGAGACCCAGTACTTC. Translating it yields CASSQDRDFQETQYF.

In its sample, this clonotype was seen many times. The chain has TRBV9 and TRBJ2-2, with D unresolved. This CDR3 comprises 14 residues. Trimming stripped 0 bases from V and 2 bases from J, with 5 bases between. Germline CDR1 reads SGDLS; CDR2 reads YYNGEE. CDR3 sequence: CASSVAPNTGELFF. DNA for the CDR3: TGTGCCAGCAGCGTAGCACCTAACACCGGGGAGCTGTTTTTT. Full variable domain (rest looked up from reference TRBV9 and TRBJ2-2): DSGVTQTPKHLITATGQRVTLRCSPRSGDLSVYWYQQSLDQGLQFLIQYYNGEERAKGNILERFSAQQFPDLHSELNLSSLELGDSALYFCASSVAPNTGELFFGEGSRLTVL.

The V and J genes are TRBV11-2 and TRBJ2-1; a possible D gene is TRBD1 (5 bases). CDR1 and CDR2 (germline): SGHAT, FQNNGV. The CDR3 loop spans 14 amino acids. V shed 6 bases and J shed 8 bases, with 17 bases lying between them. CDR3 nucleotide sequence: TGTGCCAGCAGTCTGCAGGACACCTTGGATGAGCAGTTCTTC. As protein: CASSLQDTLDEQFF.